This T cell receptor (beta chain) was profiled in a study of T cell responses to AZD1222 COVID-19 vaccine (dated by TCRdb to the early 2020s). The study in broad terms: Because spike-specific TCR depth and breadth did not differ between the two schedules, AZD1222 recipients who got a second dose at roughly 4 weeks were pooled with those who got a second dose at roughly 12 weeks. TCR sequencing was performed for more than 230 trial participants, of whom about 200 were given two doses of AZD1222 and around 26 were given two doses of MenACWY control vaccine. Trial participants were enrolled by age into 18-55, 56-69 and 70-plus year subgroups, with approximately 150, 28 and 58 TCR-sequenced participants respectively.

The CDR3 regions of human TCRbeta chains were analyzed by immunosequencing. Concerning the study's data processing: Repertoire TCRs were matched against a reference library of SARS-CoV-2-specific TCRs generated with the MIRA antigen-specificity platform. Breadth was defined as the fraction of unique TCRs that were SARS-CoV-2-associated. Depth was defined as the fraction of total T cells that were SARS-CoV-2-associated. Using the MIRA data, each spike-specific TCR was mapped to the spike region that the TCR reacts to and placed in a CD4 or CD8 class. Log10-transformed breadth and depth values were compared by one-way ANOVA with Sidak's multiple comparisons tests. What TCRdb holds here is the immuneACCESS table cut down to in-frame rearrangements. Part of the clones is not present; checked against another copy, under half of the missing clones reflect an unresolved V gene, and the others are unexplained. V, J and clone size reflect that table, while D and trimming were determined from the DNA. The sample table lists some 110,000 clones, less than 90% of them with a count of one. The top ten clones comprise roughly 4% of the sample.

With regard to this clone: Its antigen is not yet known. The record has no base qualities; no much larger clone is one base away.

Relative to germline, V is 5 bases shorter and J is 9 bases shorter, with 15 bases between their ends. CDR1 and CDR2 are read off the germline V gene as SGHNT and YENEEA. Taken from cysteine to phenylalanine, the CDR3 has 13 residues. Only the CDR3 part of the read is kept: 39 bases, read in frame from the first base. In the paper's terms, the time point label means: baseline before first vaccination. Samples from vaccinated people were obtained from the UK trials COV001 and COV002, which included a single-blind randomized controlled phase 2/3 trial of AZD1222 (ChAdOx1 nCoV-19) in healthy adults. For TCRbeta chain sequencing, PBMC samples from trial participants were taken at day 0 and at day 28 after the second dose. Study-wide conclusions, independent of this receptor: No day 14 peak-response samples were available, so repertoires were characterized only after the peak T cell response. The vaccine-associated CD4 TCRs covered the entire spike protein, and the dominant responses fell in regions 160-218 and 743-854. In the small 56-69-year group, the increase in depth fell short of significance, most likely because of low power. Most participants were white British and females outnumbered males, and the authors suggested that clonal diversity may have been underestimated. Conclusions about previously exposed vaccinees are limited, since just five or six AZD1222 recipients were seropositive for SARS-CoV-2 at baseline. After two AZD1222 doses, both the breadth and the depth of spike-specific TCRs were significantly higher than at day 0 and than in MenACWY recipients. Nearly half of unique spike-specific TCRs reportedly recognized epitopes outside regions mutated in the B.1.351 and B.1.1.7 variants.

The V gene is TRBV11-3 and the J gene is TRBJ2-3, with TRBD1 perhaps the D gene, on 6 matching bases. The sequence was obtained from an adult in good health. The material was peripheral blood, obtained on day 0 of AZD1222 vaccination. The CDR3 in this case is CASSGSGAATQYF. The DNA sequence reads TGTGCCAGCAGCGGCTCAGGGGCCGCCACGCAGTATTTT.